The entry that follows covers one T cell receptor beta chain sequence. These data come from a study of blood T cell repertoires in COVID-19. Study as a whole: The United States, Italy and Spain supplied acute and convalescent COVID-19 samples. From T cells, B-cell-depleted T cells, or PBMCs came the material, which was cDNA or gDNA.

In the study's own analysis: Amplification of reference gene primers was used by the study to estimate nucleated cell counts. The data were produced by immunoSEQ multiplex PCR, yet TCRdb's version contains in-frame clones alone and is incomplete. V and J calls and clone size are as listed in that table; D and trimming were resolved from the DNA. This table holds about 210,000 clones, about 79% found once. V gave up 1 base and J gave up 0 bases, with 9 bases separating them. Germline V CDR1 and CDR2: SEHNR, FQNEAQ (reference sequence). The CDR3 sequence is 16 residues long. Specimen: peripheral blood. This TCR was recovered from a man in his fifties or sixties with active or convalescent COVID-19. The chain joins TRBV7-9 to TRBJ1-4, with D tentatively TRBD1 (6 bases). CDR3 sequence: CASSLGAGATNEKLFF. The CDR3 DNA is TGTGCCAGCAGCTTAGGAGCAGGGGCAACTAATGAAAAACTGTTTTTT.